Following are 14 T cell receptor beta chains from one sample sequenced in a study of shared clonotypes between healthy human individuals. The table came from immunoSEQ multiplex PCR; TCRdb's copy has only in-frame clones and leaves some out. The repertoire holds approximately 1,500,000 clones, with 95% to 99% as singletons. The sample taken for sequencing was naive CD4+ T cells sorted from blood. Subset here: CD45RA+ positively selected. These receptors all stem from a young man in good health.

The chain carries TRBV2 and TRBJ1-3; TRBD1 agrees at 8 bases. There are 16 residues in the CDR3. Germline lookup yields CDR1 SNHLY and CDR2 FYNNEI. V lost 6 bases, J lost 0 bases, and 7 bases stayed unmatched. The CDR3 bases are TGTGCCAGCAGGGCAACAGGGGGTAACTCTGGAAACACCATATATTTT. It specifies CASRATGGNSGNTIYF.

V is TRBV18 and J is TRBJ2-5; a weak D match, TRBD1 (5 bases). The germline V gene has CDR1 KGHSH and CDR2 LQKENI. The germline V and J ends were trimmed by 3 bases and 5 bases, with 19 bases remaining between them. The CDR3 sequence is 16 residues long. The CDR3 DNA follows: TGTGCCAGCTCACCCCTCGGAGCAGGCAGGGCGGAGACCCAGTACTTC. This encodes CASSPLGAGRAETQYF.

The gene calls are TRBV5-1 and TRBJ2-7; 8 bases map to TRBD1. CDR1 is SGHRS, CDR2 YFSETQ, per germline. Trimming at V came to 3 bases and at J to 4 bases, leaving 6 bases not matched to a gene. There are 14 residues in the CDR3. CDR3 region: CASSSGQVVYEQYF. DNA of the CDR3: TGCGCCAGCAGCTCGGGACAGGTAGTTTACGAGCAGTACTTC.

The chain joins TRBV11-2 to TRBJ2-7; TRBD1 or TRBD2 may be the D gene (5 bases each). The V end was cut by 3 bases, the J end by 2 bases, with 14 bases between. Germline lookup yields CDR1 SGHAT and CDR2 FQNNGV. CDR3 length: 15 amino acids. This CDR3 reads CASSFGTPSTYEQYF. CDR3 nucleotide sequence: TGTGCCAGCAGCTTTGGGACGCCCTCCACCTACGAGCAGTACTTC.

The chain couples TRBV19 to TRBJ1-1; TRBD1 is a possible D gene (6 bases). Trimming took off 4 bases at V and 5 bases at J, with 17 bases between the two ends. Germline values: CDR1 LNHDA, CDR2 SQIVND (reference sequence). The CDR3 contains 15 residues. As DNA, the CDR3 is TGTGCCAGTAGTAGAGGAGCAGGGGCGAGGACTGAAGCTTTCTTT. Translated: CASSRGAGARTEAFF.

The gene calls are TRBV18 and TRBJ2-2; a weak D match, TRBD1 (6 bases). This CDR3 contains 16 residues. V was clipped by 4 bases and J by 1 base, with 13 bases between them. Germline CDR1 is KGHSH and CDR2 is LQKENI. The CDR3 nucleotides read TGTGCCAGCTCACGATCATCACAGGGGAACACCGGGGAGCTGTTTTTT. Translating it yields CASSRSSQGNTGELFF.

The chain joins TRBV7-5 to TRBJ1-5; the DNA was not compared with TRBD1, the D call given in the table. TRBV7-5 is annotated as a pseudogene. The CDR3 length is 12 residues. The CDR3: CVRSPRCQPQHF. The CDR3 DNA reads as TGTGTCAGAAGCCCCAGGTGCCAGCCCCAGCATTTT.

A remark on this clone: This CDR3 is also generated by other DNA sequences in the sample. The CDR3 loop is CASSLDRNTEAFF. CDR3 sequence (DNA): TGTGCCAGCAGCCTAGACCGGAACACTGAAGCTTTCTTT. The rearrangement joins TRBV2 to TRBJ1-1; D gene unclear. Deletions cut 6 bases from V and 1 base from J, with 9 bases between. This CDR3 contains 13 residues. CDR1 is SNHLY and CDR2 is FYNNEI in the germline V gene.

This chain connects TRBV19 to TRBJ2-1; TRBD2 agrees at 7 bases. V lost 5 bases and J lost 4; bases outside the gene matches: 8. Looked up from germline, CDR1 is LNHDA and CDR2 is SQIVND (reference sequence). There are 15 residues in the CDR3. CDR3 amino acids: CASSRREVAYNEQFF. CDR3 bases: TGTGCCAGTAGTCGCCGGGAGGTGGCATACAATGAGCAGTTCTTC.

The rearrangement joins TRBV7-2 to TRBJ2-2; D unresolved. Germline V gene sequence: CDR1 SGHTA, CDR2 FQGNSA. Between the trimmed V and J ends, which lost 5 bases and 4 bases, there was a span of 5 bases. The CDR3 runs 12 residues. The CDR3 nucleotides are TGTGCCAGCAGCCCCGGCACCGGGGAGCTGTTTTTT. It specifies CASSPGTGELFF.

CDR3 amino acids: CASSPGRVQETQYF. The CDR3 DNA is TGTGCCAGCAGTCCCGGACGGGTCCAAGAGACCCAGTACTTC. J is TRBJ2-5 and V is TRBV28; D is unresolved. CDR3 length: 14 amino acids. CDR1 is MDHEN and CDR2 is SYDVKM in the germline V gene. V lost 5 bases, J lost 1 base, and 11 bases lay in between.

The rearrangement links TRBV14 to TRBJ2-1; D is perhaps TRBD1 (6 bases). This CDR3 spans 17 amino acids. Trimming removed 3 bases from V and 7 bases from J, with 22 bases in between. In germline, CDR1 is SGHDN, CDR2 FVKESK. The CDR3 reads CASSQGWGVQGSNEQFF. The DNA for the CDR3 is TGTGCCAGCAGCCAGGGCTGGGGAGTACAGGGTTCTAATGAGCAGTTCTTC.

This sequence joins TRBV28 and TRBJ2-1; 12 nucleotides line up with TRBD2. The germline V gene has CDR1 MDHEN and CDR2 SYDVKM. This CDR3 region has 17 residues. Trimming removed 4 bases from V and 1 base from J; junction bases left unmatched: 5. The CDR3 spells CASSSPTSGSSYNEQFF. As DNA, the CDR3 is TGTGCCAGCAGTTCCCCGACTAGCGGGAGTTCCTACAATGAGCAGTTCTTC.

This clone occurred a few times. V and J are TRBV2 and TRBJ1-4, with 8 positions matching TRBD1. Per the germline V gene, CDR1 is SNHLY and CDR2 is FYNNEI. The CDR3 sequence is 15 residues long. Germline trimming cut 4 bases from V and 8 bases from J; bases unmatched to any gene: 9. The CDR3 region has the DNA TGTGCCAGCAGTGTTGGTCCAGGGGGCCACGAAAAACTGTTTTTT. Its protein is CASSVGPGGHEKLFF.